This T cell receptor beta chain derives from a study of cytomegalovirus exposure and HLA in healthy donors. Study results and caveats: Overall, around 150 TCR beta chains were annotated as cytomegalovirus-associated. While the bulk of TCR sequences proved rare, some public TCRs turned up in many donors. In vitro confirmation showed a few CMV-associated chains to be CMV antigen specific.

Trimming stripped 3 bases from V and 1 base from J, with 11 bases between. Germline CDR1 SGHNT, CDR2 YYREEE (reference sequence). The CDR3 covers 14 residues. Profiled with immunoSEQ multiplex PCR; TCRdb holds only in-frame clones, not every one. The sample has 100,000 to 150,000 clones; 89% are singletons. While the first cohort had 600 to 750 subjects, the donors belonged to the separate validation cohort of roughly 130 subjects. Comments on this clone: Its antigen is currently unknown.

The genes are TRBV5-4 and TRBJ2-7, with D possibly TRBD1 on 6 matching bases. This receptor was identified in a young woman in good health and CMV-seronegative. Sequencing was performed on PBMCs. CDR3 DNA sequence: TGTGCCAGCAGCTCCCCGGGACATTCCTACGAGCAGTACTTC. It specifies CASSSPGHSYEQYF.